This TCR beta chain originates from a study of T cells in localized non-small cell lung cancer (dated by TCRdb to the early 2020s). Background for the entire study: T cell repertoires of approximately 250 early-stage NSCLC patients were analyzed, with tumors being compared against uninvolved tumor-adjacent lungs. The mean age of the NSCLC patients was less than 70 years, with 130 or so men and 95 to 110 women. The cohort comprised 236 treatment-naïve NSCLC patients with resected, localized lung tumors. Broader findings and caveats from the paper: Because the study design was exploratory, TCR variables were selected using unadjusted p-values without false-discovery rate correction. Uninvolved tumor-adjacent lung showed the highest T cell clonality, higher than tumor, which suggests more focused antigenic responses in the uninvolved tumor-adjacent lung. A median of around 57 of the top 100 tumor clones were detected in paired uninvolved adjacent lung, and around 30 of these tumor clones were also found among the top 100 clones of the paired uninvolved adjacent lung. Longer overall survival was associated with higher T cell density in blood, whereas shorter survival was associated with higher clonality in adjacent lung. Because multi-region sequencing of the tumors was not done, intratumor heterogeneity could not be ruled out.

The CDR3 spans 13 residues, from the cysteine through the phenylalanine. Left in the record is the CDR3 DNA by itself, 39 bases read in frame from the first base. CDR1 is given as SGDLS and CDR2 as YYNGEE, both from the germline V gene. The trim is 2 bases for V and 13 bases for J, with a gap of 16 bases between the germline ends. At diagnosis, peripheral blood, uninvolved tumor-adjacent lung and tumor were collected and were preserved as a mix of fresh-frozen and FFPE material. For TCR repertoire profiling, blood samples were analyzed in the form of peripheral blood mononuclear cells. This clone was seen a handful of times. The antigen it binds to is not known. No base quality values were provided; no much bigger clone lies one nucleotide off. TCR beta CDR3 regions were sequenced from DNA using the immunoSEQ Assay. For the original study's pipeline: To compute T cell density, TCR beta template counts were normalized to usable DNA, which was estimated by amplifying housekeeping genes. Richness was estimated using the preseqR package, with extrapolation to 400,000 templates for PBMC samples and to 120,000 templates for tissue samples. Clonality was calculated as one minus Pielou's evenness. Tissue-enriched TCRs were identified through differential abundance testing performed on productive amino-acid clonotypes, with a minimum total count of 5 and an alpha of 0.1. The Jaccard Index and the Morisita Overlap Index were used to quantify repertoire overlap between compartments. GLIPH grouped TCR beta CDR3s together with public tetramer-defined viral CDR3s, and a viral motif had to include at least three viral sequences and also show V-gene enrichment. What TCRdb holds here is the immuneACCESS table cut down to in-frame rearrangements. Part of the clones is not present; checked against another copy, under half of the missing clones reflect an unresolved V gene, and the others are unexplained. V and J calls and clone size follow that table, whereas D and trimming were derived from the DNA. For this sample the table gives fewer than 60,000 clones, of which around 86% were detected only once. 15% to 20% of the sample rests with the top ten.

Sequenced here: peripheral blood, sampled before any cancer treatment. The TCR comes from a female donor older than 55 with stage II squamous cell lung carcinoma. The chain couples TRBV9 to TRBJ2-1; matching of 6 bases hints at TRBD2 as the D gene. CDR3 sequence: CASSVGTSSLQFF. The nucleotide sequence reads TGTGCCAGCAGCGTTGGCACTAGCTCCCTACAGTTCTTC.